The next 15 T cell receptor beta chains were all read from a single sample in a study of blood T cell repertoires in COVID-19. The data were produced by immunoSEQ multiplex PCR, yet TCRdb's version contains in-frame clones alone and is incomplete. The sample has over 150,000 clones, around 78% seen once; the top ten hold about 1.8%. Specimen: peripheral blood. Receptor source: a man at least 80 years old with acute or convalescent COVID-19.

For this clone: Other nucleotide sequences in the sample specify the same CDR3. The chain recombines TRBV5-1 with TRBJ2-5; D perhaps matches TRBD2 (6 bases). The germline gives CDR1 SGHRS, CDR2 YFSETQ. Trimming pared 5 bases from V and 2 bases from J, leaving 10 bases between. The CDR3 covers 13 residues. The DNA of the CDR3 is TGCGCCAGCAGGGGGACTGCGCAAGAGACCCAGTACTTC. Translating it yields CASRGTAQETQYF.

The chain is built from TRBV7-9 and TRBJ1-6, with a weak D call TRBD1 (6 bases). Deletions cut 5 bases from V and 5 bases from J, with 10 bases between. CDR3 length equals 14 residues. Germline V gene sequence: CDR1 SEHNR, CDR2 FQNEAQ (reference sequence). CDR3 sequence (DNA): TGTGCCAGCAGCCTCGGACAGAATAATTCACCCCTCCACTTT. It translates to CASSLGQNNSPLHF. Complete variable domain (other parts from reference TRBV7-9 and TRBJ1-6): DTGVSQNPRHKITKRGQNVTFRCDPISEHNRLYWYRQTLGQGPEFLTYFQNEAQLEKSRLLSDRFSAERPKGSFSTLEIQRTEQGDSAMYLCASSLGQNNSPLHFGNGTRLTVT.

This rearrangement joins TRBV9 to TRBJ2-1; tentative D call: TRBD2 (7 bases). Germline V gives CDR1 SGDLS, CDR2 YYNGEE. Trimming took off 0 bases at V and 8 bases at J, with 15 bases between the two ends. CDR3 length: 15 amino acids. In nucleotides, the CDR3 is TGTGCCAGCAGCGTAGCCGGGGGGCTTAACTATGAGCAGTTCTTC. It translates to CASSVAGGLNYEQFF.

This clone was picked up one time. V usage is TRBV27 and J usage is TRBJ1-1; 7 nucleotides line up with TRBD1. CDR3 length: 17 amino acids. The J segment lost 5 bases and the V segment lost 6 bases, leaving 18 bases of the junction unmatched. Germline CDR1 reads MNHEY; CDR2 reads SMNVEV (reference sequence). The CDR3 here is CASRRGRQGQLSTEAFF. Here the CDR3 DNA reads TGTGCCAGCAGACGAGGGAGACAGGGACAATTAAGTACTGAAGCTTTCTTT.

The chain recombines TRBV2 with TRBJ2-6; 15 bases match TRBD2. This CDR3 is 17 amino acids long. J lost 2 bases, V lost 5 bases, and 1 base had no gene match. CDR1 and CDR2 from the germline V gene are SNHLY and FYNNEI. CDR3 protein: CASSRTSGGAGANVLTF. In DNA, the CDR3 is TGTGCCAGCAGTCGGACTAGCGGGGGGGCTGGGGCCAACGTCCTGACTTTC.

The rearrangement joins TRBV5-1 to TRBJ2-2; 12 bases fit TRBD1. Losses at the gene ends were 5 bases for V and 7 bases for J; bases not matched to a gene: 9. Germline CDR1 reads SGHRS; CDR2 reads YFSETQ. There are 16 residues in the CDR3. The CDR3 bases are TGCGCCAGCAGTCGTATGGGACAGGGGGCCCTCGGGGAGCTGTTTTTT. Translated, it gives CASSRMGQGALGELFF.

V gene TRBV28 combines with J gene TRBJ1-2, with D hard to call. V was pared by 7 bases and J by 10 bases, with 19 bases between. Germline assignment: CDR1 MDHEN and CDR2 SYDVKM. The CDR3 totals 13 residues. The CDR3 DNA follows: TGTGCCAGCACTGATAGACAAGGAGGGATCTACACCTTC. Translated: CASTDRQGGIYTF.

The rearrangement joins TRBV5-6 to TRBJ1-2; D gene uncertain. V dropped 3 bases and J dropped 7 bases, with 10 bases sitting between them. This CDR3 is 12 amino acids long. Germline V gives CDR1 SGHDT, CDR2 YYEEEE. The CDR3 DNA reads TGTGCCAGCAGCTGGGAGTTGACTGGCTACACCTTC. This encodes CASSWELTGYTF.

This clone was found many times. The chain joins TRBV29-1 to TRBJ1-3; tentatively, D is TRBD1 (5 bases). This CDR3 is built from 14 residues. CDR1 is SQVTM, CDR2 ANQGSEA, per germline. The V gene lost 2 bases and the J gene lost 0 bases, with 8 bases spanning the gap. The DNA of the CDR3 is TGCAGCGTTGAAACGACAGACTCTGGAAACACCATATATTTT. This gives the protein CSVETTDSGNTIYF.

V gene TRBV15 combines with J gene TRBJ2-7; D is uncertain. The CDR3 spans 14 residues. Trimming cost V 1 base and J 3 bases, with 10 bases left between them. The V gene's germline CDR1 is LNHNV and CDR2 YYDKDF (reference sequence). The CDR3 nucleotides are TGTGCCACCAGCAGAGTACTCGGCGGCTACGAGCAGTACTTC. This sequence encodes CATSRVLGGYEQYF.

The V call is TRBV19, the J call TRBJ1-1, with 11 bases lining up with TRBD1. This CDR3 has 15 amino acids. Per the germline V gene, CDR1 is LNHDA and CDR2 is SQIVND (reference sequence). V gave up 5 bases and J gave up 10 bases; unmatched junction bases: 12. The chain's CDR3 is CASSSGTGGWVRAFF. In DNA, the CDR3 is TGTGCCAGTAGTTCCGGGACAGGGGGGTGGGTGAGAGCTTTCTTT.

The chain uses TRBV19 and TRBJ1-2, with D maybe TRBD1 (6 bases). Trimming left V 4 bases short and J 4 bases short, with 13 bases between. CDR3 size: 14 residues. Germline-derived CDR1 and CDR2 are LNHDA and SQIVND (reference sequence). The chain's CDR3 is CASSKGGGGYGYTF. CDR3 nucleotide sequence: TGTGCCAGTAGTAAGGGAGGGGGAGGCTATGGCTACACCTTC.

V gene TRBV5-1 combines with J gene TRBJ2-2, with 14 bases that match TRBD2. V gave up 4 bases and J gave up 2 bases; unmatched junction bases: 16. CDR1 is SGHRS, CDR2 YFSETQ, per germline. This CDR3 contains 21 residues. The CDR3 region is CASSNYRELGLAGENTGELFF. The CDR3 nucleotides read TGCGCCAGCAGCAACTATCGGGAGCTGGGACTAGCGGGGGAAAACACCGGGGAGCTGTTTTTT.

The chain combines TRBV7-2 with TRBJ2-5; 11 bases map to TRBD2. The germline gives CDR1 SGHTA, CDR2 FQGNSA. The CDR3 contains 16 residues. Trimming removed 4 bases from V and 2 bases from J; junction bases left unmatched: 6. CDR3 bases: TGTGCCAGCAGCTCCGCGAGACTAGCGGGGCAAGAGACCCAGTACTTC. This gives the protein CASSSARLAGQETQYF.

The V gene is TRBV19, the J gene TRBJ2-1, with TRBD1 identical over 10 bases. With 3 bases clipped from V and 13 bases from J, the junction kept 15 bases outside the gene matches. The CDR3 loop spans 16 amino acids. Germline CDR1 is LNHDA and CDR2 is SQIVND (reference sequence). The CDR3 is CASSILVGTGVGSQFF. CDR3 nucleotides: TGTGCCAGTAGTATTTTAGTCGGGACAGGGGTTGGAAGCCAGTTCTTC.